This T cell receptor beta chain was recovered during a study of blood T cell repertoires in COVID-19. The overall study: Specimens from acute and convalescent COVID-19 originated in the United States, Italy and Spain. T cells, B-cell-depleted T cells, or PBMCs provided the cDNA or gDNA that served as material.

The data were produced by immunoSEQ multiplex PCR, yet TCRdb's version contains in-frame clones alone and is incomplete. The sample records 130,000 or so clones, roughly 84% being singletons. J was trimmed by 8 bases and V by 3 bases; bases with no gene match: 18. The CDR3 length is 17 residues. CDR1 is MDHEN and CDR2 is SYDVKM in the germline V gene. This TCR was recovered from a man in his thirties or forties with COVID-19, enrolled during active disease. The chain links TRBV28 to TRBJ1-2, with 7 bases identical to TRBD1. Sequenced input: peripheral blood. In nucleotides, the CDR3 is TGTGCCAGCAGTTTCCCACCATACCGGGACAGCTCTTTCGGCTACACCTTC. Translated: CASSFPPYRDSSFGYTF.